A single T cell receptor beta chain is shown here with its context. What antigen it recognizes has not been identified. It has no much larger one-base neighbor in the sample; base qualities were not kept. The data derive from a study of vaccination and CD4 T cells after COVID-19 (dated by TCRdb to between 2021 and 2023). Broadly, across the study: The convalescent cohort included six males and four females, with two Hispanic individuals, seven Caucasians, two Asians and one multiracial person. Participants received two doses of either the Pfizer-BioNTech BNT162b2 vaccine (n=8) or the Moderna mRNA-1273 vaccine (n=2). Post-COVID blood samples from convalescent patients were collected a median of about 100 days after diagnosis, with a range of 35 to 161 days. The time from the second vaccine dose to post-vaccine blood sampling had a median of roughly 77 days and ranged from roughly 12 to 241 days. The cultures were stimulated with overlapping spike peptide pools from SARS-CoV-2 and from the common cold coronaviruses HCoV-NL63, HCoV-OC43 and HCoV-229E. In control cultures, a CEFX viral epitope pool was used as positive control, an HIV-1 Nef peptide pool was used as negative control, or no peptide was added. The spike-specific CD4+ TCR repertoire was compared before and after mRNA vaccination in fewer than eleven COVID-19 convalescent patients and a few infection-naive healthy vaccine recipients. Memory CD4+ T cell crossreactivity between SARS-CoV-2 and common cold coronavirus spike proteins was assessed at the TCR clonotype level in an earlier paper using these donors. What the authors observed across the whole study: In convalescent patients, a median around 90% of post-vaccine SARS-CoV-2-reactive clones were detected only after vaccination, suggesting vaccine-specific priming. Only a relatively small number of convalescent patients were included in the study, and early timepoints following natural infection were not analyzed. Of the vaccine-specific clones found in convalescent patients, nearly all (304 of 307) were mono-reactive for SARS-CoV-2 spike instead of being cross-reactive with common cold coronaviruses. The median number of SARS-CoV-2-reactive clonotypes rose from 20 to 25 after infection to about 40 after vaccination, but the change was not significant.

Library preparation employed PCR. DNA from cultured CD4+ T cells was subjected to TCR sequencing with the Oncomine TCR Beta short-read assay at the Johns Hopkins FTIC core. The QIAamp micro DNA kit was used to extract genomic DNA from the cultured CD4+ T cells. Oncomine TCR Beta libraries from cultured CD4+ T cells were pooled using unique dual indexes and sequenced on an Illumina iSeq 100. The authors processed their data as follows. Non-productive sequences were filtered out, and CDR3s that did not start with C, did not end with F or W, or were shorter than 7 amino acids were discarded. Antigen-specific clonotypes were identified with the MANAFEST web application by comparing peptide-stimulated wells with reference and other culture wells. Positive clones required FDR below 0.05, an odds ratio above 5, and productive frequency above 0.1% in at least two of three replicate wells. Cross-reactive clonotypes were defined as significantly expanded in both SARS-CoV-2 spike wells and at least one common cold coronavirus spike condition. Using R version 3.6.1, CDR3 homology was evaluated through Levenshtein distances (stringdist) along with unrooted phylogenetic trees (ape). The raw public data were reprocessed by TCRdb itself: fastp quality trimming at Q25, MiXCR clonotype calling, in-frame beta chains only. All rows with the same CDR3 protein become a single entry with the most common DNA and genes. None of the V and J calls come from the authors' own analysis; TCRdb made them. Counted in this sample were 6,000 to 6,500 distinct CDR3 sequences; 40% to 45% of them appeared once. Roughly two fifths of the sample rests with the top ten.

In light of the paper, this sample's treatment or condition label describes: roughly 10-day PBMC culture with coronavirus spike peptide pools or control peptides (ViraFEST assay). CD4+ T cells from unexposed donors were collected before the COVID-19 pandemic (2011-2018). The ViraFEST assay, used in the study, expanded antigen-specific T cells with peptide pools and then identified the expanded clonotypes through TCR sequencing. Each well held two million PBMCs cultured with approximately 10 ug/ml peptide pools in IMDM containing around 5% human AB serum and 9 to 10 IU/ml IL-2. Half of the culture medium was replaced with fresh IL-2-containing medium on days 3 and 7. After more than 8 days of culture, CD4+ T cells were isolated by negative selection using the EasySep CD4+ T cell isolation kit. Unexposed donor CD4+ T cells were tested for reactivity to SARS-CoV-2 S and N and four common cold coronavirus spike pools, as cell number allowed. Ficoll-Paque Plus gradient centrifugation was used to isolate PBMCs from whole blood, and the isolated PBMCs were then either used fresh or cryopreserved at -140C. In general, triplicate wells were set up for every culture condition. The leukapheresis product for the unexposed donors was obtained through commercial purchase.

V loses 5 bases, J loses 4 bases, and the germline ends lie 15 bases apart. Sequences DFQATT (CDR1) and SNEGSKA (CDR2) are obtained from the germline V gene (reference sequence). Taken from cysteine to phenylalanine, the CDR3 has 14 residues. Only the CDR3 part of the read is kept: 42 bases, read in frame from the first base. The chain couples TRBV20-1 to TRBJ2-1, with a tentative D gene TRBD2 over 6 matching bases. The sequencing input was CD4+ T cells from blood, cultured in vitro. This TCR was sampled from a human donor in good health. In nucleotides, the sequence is TGCAGTGCTCTTCTCGCGGGGACTTACAATGAGCAGTTCTTC. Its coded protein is CSALLAGTYNEQFF.